This TCR beta chain was retrieved from a study of cytomegalovirus exposure and HLA in healthy donors. Study-wide background: Inside one of the first data releases sat about 91 million unique TCRs taken from HLA-typed donors.

V lost 4 bases, J lost 4 bases, and 11 bases stayed unmatched. The CDR3 totals 17 residues. CDR1 and CDR2 from the germline V gene are LNHNV and YYDKDF (reference sequence). A word on this clone: Antigen specificity is unknown.

Study findings and constraints: Investigators reported 150 to 200 TCR beta chains as tied to cytomegalovirus. At a 0.05 false discovery rate, a later analysis found 15,000 to 20,000 TCR beta sequences to be associated with HLA alleles. Usually a TCR sequence was rare, but some public TCRs were found in many donors.

PCR employed 60 Vbeta and 13 Jbeta primers. The method was immunoSEQ multiplex PCR; TCRdb's version includes in-frame clones alone and lacks a portion of them. The sample has about 180,000 clones, about four fifths seen once. This TCR was recovered from a woman aged 18-30 years in good health and CMV-seropositive. The chain carries TRBV15 and TRBJ2-3, with TRBD2 identical over 10 bases. Material: PBMCs. DNA of the CDR3: TGTGCCACCAGCACTTCTAGCGGGGGCGTAGGGGCAGATACGCAGTATTTT. This codes for CATSTSSGGVGADTQYF.